The T cell receptor (beta chain) described here comes from a study of control samples from healthy donors and cancer patients. With 6 bases removed from V and 7 bases from J, the gap between germline ends came to 10 bases. This CDR3 is built from 12 residues. CDR1 MNHEY and CDR2 SVGAGI come from the germline V gene. Here immunoSEQ multiplex PCR was the method, and the copy in TCRdb shows in-frame clones only, minus some. The data hold 75,000 to 90,000 clones, with around nine tenths observed a single time. Input material: blood. J is TRBJ2-4 and V is TRBV6-5, with D possibly TRBD2 on 6 matching bases. The TCR originated in a young man in good health. The CDR3 region is CASSSGRNIQYF. The CDR3 coding sequence is TGTGCCAGCAGCTCAGGGAGGAACATTCAGTACTTC.